This TCR beta chain came from a study of naive and memory T cell subsets (TCRdb year 2017). As for the study more broadly: The figure summarizing the skin biopsy and whole blood samples listed about 10 blood donors, 7 tuberculin skin test biopsies and 3 saline control biopsies. PCR2 was typically performed as a SYBR Green qPCR that was stopped at a set threshold, although end-point PCR (around 6 cycles) could be used instead for low-input samples.

Libraries were prepared through 5' RACE. TCR RNA was reverse transcribed with SuperScript IV using alpha and beta constant region primers for the blood and skin samples. The ligated cDNA was amplified in four rounds of PCR with nested alpha and beta constant region primers together with the SP2 primer. T4 RNA ligase 1 was used to ligate an oligonucleotide containing the Illumina SP2 primer and a UMI to the 3' end of the cDNA. To prevent hairpin formation, the 12-nucleotide UMI was made up of two random hexamers with an eight-base spacer between them. From the second PCR onward, the TCR alpha and beta chain libraries were handled separately, and dual indexing was used for multiplexing. After pooling, the indexed libraries were analyzed by capillary electrophoresis and sequenced on either an Illumina MiSeq or NextSeq. To boost base diversity and improve cluster recognition, PhiX DNA at roughly 4.5-7% was spiked into the libraries. In the authors' own workflow: Demultiplexor extracted UMIs from read 2, combined them with read 1 TCR sequence, and split reads by sample indices. V and J genes and V-J junctions were identified by Decombinator, which gave every TCR a five-part identifier that included V and J deletions. Collapsinator used UMIs to correct sequencing errors and PCR amplification heterogeneity, producing a UMI-based abundance for each TCR. Identifiers were converted to nucleotide sequence by CDR3Translator and translated to amino acids, and CDR3 regions were extracted on the basis of terminal motifs. Error-corrected counts of alpha and beta TCRs from blood and skin were compared after being normalized to the amount of input RNA. TCRdb itself trimmed the public reads at Q25 with fastp, ran MiXCR and retained productive beta chains. Identical CDR3 proteins give one entry, which carries the most common genes and DNA. The V and J calls and clone size come from TCRdb's table, not from the authors' own analysis. Recorded for this sample are over 25,000 distinct CDR3 sequences; roughly a quarter of them occurred a single time. The biggest ten clones account for around 1.9% of the sample.

V is cut by 0 bases and J by 0 bases, and the space between the germline ends is 6 bases. From a lookup of the germline V gene, CDR1 and CDR2 are KGHSH and LQKENI. The CDR3, from cysteine to phenylalanine, totals 15 residues. Left in the record is the CDR3 DNA by itself, 45 bases read in frame from the first base. Overall study results and their limits: The potential sensitivity of the RNA-based method to TCR transcript changes with T cell activation and differentiation was acknowledged.

This clonotype was seen at least ten times. The antigen it recognizes is unknown. No base qualities exist here, and no much larger clone lies one base off it. For whole blood analysis, approximately 2.5 ml of peripheral blood was collected from healthy adult volunteers into Tempus tubes, and RNA was extracted following the manufacturer's instructions. The study described a robust, sensitive protocol for amplifying, sequencing and analyzing TCRs, using 3' ligation of a UMI-containing oligonucleotide to TCR cDNA. Total RNA, without cell sorting, was DNase treated with RQ1 DNase before reverse transcription, targeting about 1 to 1,100 ng input. Libraries were prepared from skin biopsies and whole blood so that pipeline robustness could be tested in samples in which T cells form a minority population.

The rearranged segments are TRBV18 and TRBJ2-1, with no reliable assignment of the D segment. This receptor was taken from a female donor in good health. The DNA sequence is TGTGCCAGCTCACCACCCCTTAGCTCCTACAATGAGCAGTTCTTC. This yields the protein CASSPPLSSYNEQFF.